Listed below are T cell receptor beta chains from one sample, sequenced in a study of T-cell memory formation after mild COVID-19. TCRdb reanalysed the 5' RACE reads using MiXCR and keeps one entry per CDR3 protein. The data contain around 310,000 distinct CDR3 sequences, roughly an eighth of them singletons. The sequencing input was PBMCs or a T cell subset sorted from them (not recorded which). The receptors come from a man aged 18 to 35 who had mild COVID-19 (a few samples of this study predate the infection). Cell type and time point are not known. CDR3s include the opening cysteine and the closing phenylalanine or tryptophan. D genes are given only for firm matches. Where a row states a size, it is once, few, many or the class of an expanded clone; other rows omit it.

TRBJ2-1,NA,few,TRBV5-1,TGCGCCAGCAGCCCCCGGACTCCTTACAATGAGCAGTTCTTC,CASSPRTPYNEQFF
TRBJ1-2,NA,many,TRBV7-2,TGTGCCAGCAGGACCGGGACGGACTATGGCTACACCTTC,CASRTGTDYGYTF
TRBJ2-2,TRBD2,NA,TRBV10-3,TGTGCCATCATGGCTAGCGGTGGTTATAGGAACACCGGGGAGCTGTTTTTT,CAIMASGGYRNTGELFF
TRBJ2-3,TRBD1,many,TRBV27,TGTGCCAGCAGGCCCCTCGACAGGGGGCAATCAGATACGCAGTATTTT,CASRPLDRGQSDTQYF
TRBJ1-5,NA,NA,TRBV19,TGTGCCAGTAGTATAGGTCGGACTGGATTCAATCAGCCCCAGCATTTT,CASSIGRTGFNQPQHF
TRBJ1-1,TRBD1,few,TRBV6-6,TGTGCCAGCAATAACCGGGACAGGGGAGCTGAAGCTTTCTTT,CASNNRDRGAEAFF
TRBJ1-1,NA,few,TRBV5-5,TGTGCCAGCAGCTTGGTGGGTGGTATGGATGAAGCTTTCTTT,CASSLVGGMDEAFF
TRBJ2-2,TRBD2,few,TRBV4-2,TGTGCCAGCAGCCAAGAGCTCAGGGACTATGGGGAGCTGTTTTTT,CASSQELRDYGELFF
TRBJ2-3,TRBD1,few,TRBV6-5,TGTGCCAGCAGTAGACAGGGGGCAATCCCCGATACGCAGTATTTT,CASSRQGAIPDTQYF
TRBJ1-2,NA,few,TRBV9,TGTGCCAGCAGTCGGTCAGGGCCCGGGCAGGGCTACACCTTC,CASSRSGPGQGYTF
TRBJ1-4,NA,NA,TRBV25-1,TGTGCCAGCAGCGAAGCGGGGGGACGGGAAAAACTGTTTTTT,CASSEAGGREKLFF
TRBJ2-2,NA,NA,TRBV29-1,TGCAGCGTCCGGAGAGGGACCGGGGAGCTGTTTTTT,CSVRRGTGELFF
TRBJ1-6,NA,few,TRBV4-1,TGCGCCAGCAGCCAAGGGGGACCGACAGGATTCTCTTCACCCCTCCACTTT,CASSQGGPTGFSSPLHF
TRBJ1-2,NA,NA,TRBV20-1,TGCAGTGCTAGAGGGGAGAACTATGGCTACACCTTC,CSARGENYGYTF
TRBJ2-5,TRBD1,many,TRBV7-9,TGTGCCAGCAGCCGGGGACAGGGCCAAGAGACCCAGTACTTC,CASSRGQGQETQYF
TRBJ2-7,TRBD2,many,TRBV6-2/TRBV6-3,TGTGCCAGCAGTTACGGGCCGGGACTAGCTACCTACGAGCAGTACTTC,CASSYGPGLATYEQYF
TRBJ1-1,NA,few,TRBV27,TGTGCCAGCAGTTTAAGGGTGGTTGAAGCTTTCTTT,CASSLRVVEAFF
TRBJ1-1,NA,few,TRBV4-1,TGCGCCAGCAGCCAAGTTCCAGATTGGGGGACTGAAGCTTTCTTT,CASSQVPDWGTEAFF
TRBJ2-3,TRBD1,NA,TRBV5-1,TGCGCCAGCAGCTACAGGGGGCGCACAGATACGCAGTATTTT,CASSYRGRTDTQYF
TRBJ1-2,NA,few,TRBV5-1,TGCGCCAGCAGCTTGCAGGGTGGAGGCTACACCTTC,CASSLQGGGYTF
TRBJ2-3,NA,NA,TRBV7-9,TGTGCCAGCAGCTCCTTCCGCAGGGGGGTACTCGGTAAGGGAACAGATACGCAGTATTTT,CASSSFRRGVLGKGTDTQYF
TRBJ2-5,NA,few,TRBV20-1,TGCAGTGCTTGGGTTTGGGAGACCCAGTACTTC,CSAWVWETQYF
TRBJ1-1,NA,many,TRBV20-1,TGCAGTGCTAGAGATCCGCAGGGTTCGTACACTGAAGCTTTCTTT,CSARDPQGSYTEAFF
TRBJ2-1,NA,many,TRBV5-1,TGCGCCAGCAGCTTGATTCCTTGGAATGAGCAGTTCTTC,CASSLIPWNEQFF
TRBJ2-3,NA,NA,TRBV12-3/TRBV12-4,TGTGCCAGCAGTTCACCGGACACTTATACGCAGTATTTT,CASSSPDTYTQYF
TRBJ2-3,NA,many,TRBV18,TGTGCCAGCTCACCACCGTCGGCAGGGTCCGATACGCAGTATTTT,CASSPPSAGSDTQYF
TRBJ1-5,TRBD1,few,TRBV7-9,TGTGCCAGCAGCACCTCGGACAGGGTTGGTAATCAGCCCCAGCATTTT,CASSTSDRVGNQPQHF
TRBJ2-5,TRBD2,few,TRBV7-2,TGTGCCAGCAGCTTAGCGGCTAGCGGGGTCCAAGAGACCCAGTACTTC,CASSLAASGVQETQYF
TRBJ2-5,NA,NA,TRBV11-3,TGTGCCAGCAGCCCAGGGCCGGCAGAGACCCAGTACTTC,CASSPGPAETQYF